This T cell receptor (beta chain) was documented in a study of PD-1 blockade in classical Hodgkin lymphoma. Study background: Nivolumab was given intravenously to patients at 3 mg/kg every 2 weeks.

As for this clone: As yet, its antigen is unknown.

The study, taken as a whole, reports: Newly diagnosed and completely responding patients shared comparable baseline diversity. When set against healthy donors, newly diagnosed patients were reported to show lower baseline TCR diversity.

Every patient relapsed after autologous stem cell transplantation, and brentuximab vedotin exposure varied. The CDR3 is 11 amino acids. V lost 10 bases, J lost 7 bases, and 13 bases lay in between. CDR1 is ENHRY, CDR2 SYGVKD, per germline. Produced via immunoSEQ multiplex PCR; TCRdb's table is partial and in-frame only. The table records about 28,000 clones, approximately 66% of them present only once. This receptor was taken from a human donor with classical Hodgkin lymphoma. J is TRBJ2-5 and V is TRBV10-3; the D gene could be TRBD1 or TRBD2 (5 bases each). The material sequenced was peripheral blood mononuclear cells (PBMCs), taken before the second cycle of nivolumab. The CDR3 DNA reads as TGTGCCACATGGGGGACGGGGACCCAGTACTTC. Amino acids: CATWGTGTQYF.